This TCR beta chain appears in the sequencing data of a study of control samples from healthy donors and cancer patients (dated by TCRdb to the early 2020s). CDR3 length: 13 amino acids, cysteine to phenylalanine. Only the CDR3 portion is preserved as DNA: 39 bases, with reading frame beginning at the first base. V and J lose 4 bases and 2 bases, and a span of 10 bases separates them. Reading the germline V gene (reference sequence) gives CDR1 SGHKS and CDR2 YYEKEE. Library preparation used the immunoSEQ multiplex PCR assay. Here the immuneACCESS table is served through TCRdb, limited to in-frame sequences with V and J called. Missing clones are a known gap in these copies; in checked studies unresolved V genes cover under half, and the rest lacks a known reason. The sample table shows almost 90,000 clones, and roughly 84% are seen once. Jointly, the top ten make up 2% to 2.5% of the sample. Only one count was recorded for this clone. The antigen it binds to is not known. The record has no base qualities; no much larger clone is one base away.

The chain employs TRBV5-5 and TRBJ2-7, and TRBD1 may be the D gene, going by 5 matching bases. This receptor was identified in a middle-aged woman in good health. Material for sequencing was blood. The CDR3 in this case is CASSPDSPYEQYF. The sequenced DNA is TGTGCCAGCAGCCCAGACAGTCCCTACGAGCAGTACTTC.